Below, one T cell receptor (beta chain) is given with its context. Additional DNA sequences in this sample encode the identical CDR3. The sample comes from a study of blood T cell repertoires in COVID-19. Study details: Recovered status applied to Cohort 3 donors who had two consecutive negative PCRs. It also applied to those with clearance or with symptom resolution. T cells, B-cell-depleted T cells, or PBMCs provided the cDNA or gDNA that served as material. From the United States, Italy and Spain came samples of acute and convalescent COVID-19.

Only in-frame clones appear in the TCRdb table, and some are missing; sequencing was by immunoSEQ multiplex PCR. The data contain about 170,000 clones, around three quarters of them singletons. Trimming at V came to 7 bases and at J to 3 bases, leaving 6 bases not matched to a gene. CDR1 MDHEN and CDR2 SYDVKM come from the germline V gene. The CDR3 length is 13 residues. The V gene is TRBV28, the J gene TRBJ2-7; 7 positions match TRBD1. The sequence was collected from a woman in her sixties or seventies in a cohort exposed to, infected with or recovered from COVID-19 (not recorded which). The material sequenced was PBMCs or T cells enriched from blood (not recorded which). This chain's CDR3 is CASTRTGDYEQYF. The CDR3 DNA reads TGTGCCAGCACCAGAACAGGGGACTACGAGCAGTACTTC.